The present entry profiles one T cell receptor (beta chain) with its context. No antigen is known for it. Germline V gene sequence: CDR1 LGHDT, CDR2 YNNKEL (reference sequence). This CDR3 region has 17 residues. The germline V and J ends were trimmed by 3 bases and 2 bases, with 17 bases remaining between them. This sample is part of a study of Ad26.COV2.S vaccination and SARS-CoV-2 variants. The wider study: Intramuscular Ad26.COV2.S doses were given once or twice, 56 days apart. General study results and limits: Overall T cell responses may have been underestimated by the analyses of TCR breadth and depth.

TCRdb keeps only in-frame clones here, not all; method: immunoSEQ multiplex PCR. The sample has roughly 320,000 clones; 85% to 90% are singletons. Treatment denoted: around 19 received Ad26.COV2.S at low or high dose, single or two shots; several received placebo; per-sample allocation not given. Sample collection was performed on day 63 after the first vaccine or placebo injection. The chain is built from TRBV3-1 (or the pseudogene TRBV3-2) and TRBJ1-5; possibly TRBD1 for D (5 bases). Sequenced material: peripheral blood, taken in a trial of Ad26.COV2.S vaccine versus placebo. This clonotype was obtained from a person between 18 and 65 years old who received the Ad26.COV2.S COVID-19 vaccine or a placebo. Here the CDR3 DNA reads TGTGCCAGCAGCCACGGGGCGGGTTCGGGGGGCAATCAGCCCCAGCATTTT. This sequence encodes CASSHGAGSGGNQPQHF.